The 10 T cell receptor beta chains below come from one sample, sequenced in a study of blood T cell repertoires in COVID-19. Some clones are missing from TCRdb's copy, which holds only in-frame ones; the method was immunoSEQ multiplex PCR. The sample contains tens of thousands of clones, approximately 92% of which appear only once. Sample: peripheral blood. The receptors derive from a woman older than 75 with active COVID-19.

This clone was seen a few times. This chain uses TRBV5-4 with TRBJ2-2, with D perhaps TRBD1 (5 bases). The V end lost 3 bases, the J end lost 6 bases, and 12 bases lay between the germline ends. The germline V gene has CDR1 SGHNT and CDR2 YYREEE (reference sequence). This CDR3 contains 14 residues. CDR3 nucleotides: TGTGCCAGCAGCTCCACCAAAGGGGCCGGGGAGCTGTTTTTT. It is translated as CASSSTKGAGELFF.

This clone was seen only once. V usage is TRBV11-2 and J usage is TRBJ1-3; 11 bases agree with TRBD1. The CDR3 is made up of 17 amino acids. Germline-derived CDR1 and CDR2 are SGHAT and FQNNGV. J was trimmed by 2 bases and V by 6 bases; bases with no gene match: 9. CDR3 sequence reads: CASSPGQGATPGNTIYF. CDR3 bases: TGTGCCAGCAGTCCCGGACAGGGGGCTACTCCTGGAAACACCATATATTTT.

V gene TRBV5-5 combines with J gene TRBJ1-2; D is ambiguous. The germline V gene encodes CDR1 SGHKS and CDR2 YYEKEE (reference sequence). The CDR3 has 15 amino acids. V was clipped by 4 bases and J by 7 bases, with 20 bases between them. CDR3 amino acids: CASSPNPGGMFGYTF. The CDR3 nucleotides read TGTGCCAGCAGCCCGAACCCCGGAGGGATGTTTGGCTACACCTTC.

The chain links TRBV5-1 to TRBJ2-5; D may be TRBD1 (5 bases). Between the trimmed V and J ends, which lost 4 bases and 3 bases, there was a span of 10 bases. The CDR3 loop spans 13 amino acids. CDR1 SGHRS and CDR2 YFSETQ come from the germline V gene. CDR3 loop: CASSPRDKETQYF. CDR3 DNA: TGCGCCAGCAGCCCCAGGGATAAAGAGACCCAGTACTTC. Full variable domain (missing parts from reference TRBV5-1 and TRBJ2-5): KAGVTQTPRYLIKTRGQQVTLSCSPISGHRSVSWYQQTPGQGLQFLFEYFSETQRNKGNFPGRFSGRQFSNSRSEMNVSTLELGDSALYLCASSPRDKETQYFGPGTRLLVL.

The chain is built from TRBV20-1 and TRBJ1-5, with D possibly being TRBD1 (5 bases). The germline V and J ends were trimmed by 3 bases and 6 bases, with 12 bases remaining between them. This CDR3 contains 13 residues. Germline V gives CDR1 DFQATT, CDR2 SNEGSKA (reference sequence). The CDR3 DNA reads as TGCAGTGCTAGTCTGGGGCGCGGTCAGCCCCAGCATTTT. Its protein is CSASLGRGQPQHF.

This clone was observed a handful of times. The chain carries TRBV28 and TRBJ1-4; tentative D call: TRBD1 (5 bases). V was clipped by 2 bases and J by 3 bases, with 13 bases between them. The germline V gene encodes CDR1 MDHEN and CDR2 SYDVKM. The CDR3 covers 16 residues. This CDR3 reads CASSLTGQGPNEKLFF. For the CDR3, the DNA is TGTGCCAGCAGTTTAACGGGCCAGGGTCCTAATGAAAAACTGTTTTTT.

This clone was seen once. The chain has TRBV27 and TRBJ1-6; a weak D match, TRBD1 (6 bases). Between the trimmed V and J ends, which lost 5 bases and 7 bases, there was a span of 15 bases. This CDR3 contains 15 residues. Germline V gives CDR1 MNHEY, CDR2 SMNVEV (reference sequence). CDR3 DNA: TGTGCCAGCAGTGCCTCACAGGGTCGGAATTCACCCCTCCACTTT. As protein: CASSASQGRNSPLHF.

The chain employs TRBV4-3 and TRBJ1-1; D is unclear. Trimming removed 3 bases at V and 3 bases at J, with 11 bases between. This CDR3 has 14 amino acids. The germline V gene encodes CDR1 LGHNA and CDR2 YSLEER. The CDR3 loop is CASSHSNAYTEAFF. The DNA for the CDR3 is TGCGCCAGCAGCCATAGTAATGCGTACACTGAAGCTTTCTTT.

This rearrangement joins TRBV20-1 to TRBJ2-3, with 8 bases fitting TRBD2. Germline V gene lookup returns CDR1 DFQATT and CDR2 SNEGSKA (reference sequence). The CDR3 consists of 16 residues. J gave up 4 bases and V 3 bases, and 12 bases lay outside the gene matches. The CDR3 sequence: CSASGQRERNADTQYF. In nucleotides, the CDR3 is TGCAGTGCTAGTGGACAGCGGGAGAGGAATGCAGATACGCAGTATTTT.

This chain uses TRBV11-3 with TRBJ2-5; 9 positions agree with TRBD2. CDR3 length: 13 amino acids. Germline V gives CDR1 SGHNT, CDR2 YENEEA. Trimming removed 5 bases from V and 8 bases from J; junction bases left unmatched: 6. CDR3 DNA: TGTGCCAGCAGCCTGACTAGCGGAGCCACCCAGTACTTC. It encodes CASSLTSGATQYF. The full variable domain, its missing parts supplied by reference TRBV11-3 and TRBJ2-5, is EAGVVQSPRYKIIEKKQPVAFWCNPISGHNTLYWYLQNLGQGPELLIRYENEEAVDDSQLPKDRFSAERLKGVDSTLKIQPAELGDSAVYLCASSLTSGATQYFGPGTRLLVL.